This note documents a single T cell receptor beta chain sequence. The antigen is unknown. This CDR3 comprises 16 residues. Trimming removed 6 bases from V and 1 base from J, with 15 bases in between. CDR1 and CDR2 from the germline V gene are LNHDA and SQIVND (reference sequence). This specimen comes from a study of T cells in tumors after PD-1 blockade. Study-wide context: Peripheral blood samples averaged about 33,000 unique clonotypes and over 95,000 templates. Findings and limits, study-wide: Blood contained about two fifths of the tumor's TCR clonotypes.

Only in-frame clones appear in the TCRdb table, and some are missing; sequencing was by immunoSEQ multiplex PCR. Of 30,000 to 35,000 clones in the sample, around 72% were seen once. The sequence derives from a human donor with basal cell carcinoma. The specimen was PBMCs, collected after anti-PD-1 treatment. The V gene is TRBV19, the J gene TRBJ2-2; D perhaps matches TRBD1 (5 bases). CDR3 nucleotides: TGTGCCAGTAGGTCTGGGGCCCGGATGAACACCGGGGAGCTGTTTTTT. Translated, it gives CASRSGARMNTGELFF. The variable domain in full, completed from reference TRBV19 and TRBJ2-2, reads DGGITQSPKYLFRKEGQNVTLSCEQNLNHDAMYWYRQDPGQGLRLIYYSQIVNDFQKGDIAEGYSVSREKKESFPLTVTSAQKNPTAFYLCASRSGARMNTGELFFGEGSRLTVL.